This TCR beta chain was identified during a study of CXCR3-negative and CXCR3-positive naive CD8 T cells. Turning to the study itself: Some 150 million TRB reads were obtained overall (about 1.5 +/- 0.3 million per library).

Study-wide results and caveats: Against CXCR3-negative naive cells, CXCR3-positive naive cells showed more hydrophobic TRB CDR3s. Comparably high diversity was seen in both naive subsets, and much lower diversity in memory CD8+ cells.

Libraries were UMI-labeled 5' RACE TRB cDNA. No DNA is given; TCRdb re-called the 5' RACE reads and lists each CDR3 protein once. In all, the sample yields approximately 88,000 distinct CDR3 sequences. With more than 250,000 cells each, the CD8+ T cell subsets were individually sorted in triplicate. CD45RO-CCR7+CD27+CD95- expression identified naive CD8+ T cells. Comment on this clonotype: Its specificity is not known.

Germline V lookup: CDR1 MNHEY, CDR2 SMNVEV (reference sequence). This CDR3 region has 13 residues. The chain recombines TRBV27 with TRBJ1-5. Sequencing was carried out using naive CXCR3+ CD8+ T cells from blood. Subset reported: CD45RO-CCR7+CD27+CD95- naive CD8+ T cells expressing CXCR3 (TNR3+). This sequence originates from a human donor in good health. Some clones in this sample may be carry-over from other donors' samples. The CDR3 sequence is CASSLSFLQPQHF.